This TCR beta chain was observed in a study of cytomegalovirus exposure and HLA in healthy donors. Study results and caveats: TCR beta V- and J-gene trimming, according to a later analysis, was linked to a missense DCLRE1C variant. Three CMV-associated chains were confirmed in vitro to be specific for CMV antigens. Per a later analysis, about 15,000 TCR beta sequences showed association with HLA alleles at 0.05 false discovery rate.

Comments on this clone: What it binds is not known.

V shed 5 bases, J shed 5 bases, and the junction held 10 bases outside the gene matches. Germline CDR1 reads SGHNT; CDR2 reads YENEEA. This CDR3 is built from 15 residues. In the PCR, 60 Vbeta and 13 Jbeta primers were used. Produced via immunoSEQ multiplex PCR; TCRdb's table is partial and in-frame only. The data show some 110,000 clones, over 9% seen once. Material: PBMCs. The rearrangement joins TRBV11-3 to TRBJ2-7; 9 bases match TRBD1. The receptor was isolated from a man aged 40-49 years in good health and CMV-seropositive. CDR3 protein: CASSIGGQGRNEQYF. The CDR3 nucleotides are TGTGCCAGCAGCATAGGAGGACAGGGGAGAAACGAGCAGTACTTC.